This TCR beta chain was sequenced in a study of TIL therapy for anti-PD-1-resistant metastatic lung cancer (dated by TCRdb to the early 2020s). A note on the overall study: Tumors were harvested prior to any PD-1/PD-L1 blockade, after which nivolumab was administered to patients, and lymphodepletion, expanded TIL infusion and IL-2 were given to patients who progressed. Among the enrolled patients, the median age was about 52 years (range roughly 38-80), and the median tumor PD-L1 proportion score was more than 4.5%. The cohort was composed predominantly of lung adenocarcinoma, with a few EGFR-mutant and two ALK-rearranged tumors included, and half of patients were identified as current or former smokers. Across the cohort, whole-exome sequencing showed a median non-synonymous tumor mutation burden of 1.5 mutations per megabase. T cell receptor beta sequencing of tumor and peripheral blood served to follow clonotypes across the tumor, the expanded TIL product, and serial blood samples.

TCR beta CDR3 regions were amplified from genomic DNA with the immunoSEQ v3 hsTCRB kit using bias-controlled multiplex PCR. TCR libraries were sequenced on an Illumina NextSeq 500 to 2 million to 2.5 million read pairs for survey level or roughly 4.5-6 million for deep level. The paper's data handling went like this. Clonality was reported by immunoSEQ Analyzer software, which also assigned V, D and J genes and filtered out non-productive sequences. Repertoires were compared using productive Simpson clonality and Morisita overlap index of productive TRB rearrangements between infused TIL and blood. The absolute count of a clonotype in blood was estimated by multiplying the lymphocyte count by the CD3+ fraction and by the productive frequency of the clone. TCRdb took this table from immuneACCESS and kept in-frame rearrangements with V and J called. Such tables lack part of the clones; where checked against another copy, unresolved V genes explain under half of the gap, and the rest is unexplained. D and trimming were read from the DNA, whereas the V and J calls and clone size are those reported in that table. For this sample the table gives 45,000 to 75,000 clones, of which 69% were detected only once. The ten largest clonotypes hold around 6.3% of the sample.

Points on this clone: The antigen this receptor binds is unknown. No quality values exist for individual bases; no much larger clone is one base distant.

For CDR1 and CDR2, the germline V gene lists MGHRA and YSYEKL. For this chain, trimming is 4 bases at the V end and 7 bases at the J end, and the number of junction bases without a gene match is 9. Including cysteine and phenylalanine, the CDR3 has 15 amino acids. CDR3 DNA is the only sequence kept; it has 45 bases, read in frame from the first base. Taken with the paper, the label for time point translates to: pre-treatment sample, taken before nivolumab and TIL therapy. A phase I trial run at two centers enrolled adults with stage 4 NSCLC between 2017 and 2020. Samples were obtained from a single-arm, open-label phase I trial in which tumor-infiltrating lymphocyte therapy with nivolumab was evaluated in advanced non-small cell lung cancer. Blood mononuclear cells were isolated from EDTA tubes by Ficoll gradient and were snap-frozen as pellets, and DNA was extracted with a Qiagen mini-prep kit.

What the work shows at the level of the full study, not this receptor alone: The baseline peripheral repertoire was partially replaced by infused TIL clonotypes, which then decayed over months, and no apparent association between persistence and response was found. The cohort was highly selected, with more treatment-naive, never-smoker and oncogene-addicted patients than typical, limiting generalizability. The study protocol defined all tumor marker inferences as exploratory.

The source material was blood, sampled at baseline. The TCR originated in a person aged 25 to 79 with non-small cell lung cancer. The V and J genes are TRBV4-1 and TRBJ1-2, and 10 bases in between align with TRBD1. The sequence in DNA is TGCGCCAGCAGCCCCAGGGACAGGGGCACCCTTGGCTACACCTTC. This translates into CASSPRDRGTLGYTF.